The clone carrying this T cell receptor (beta chain) was seen a few times. The antigen is not known. What was amplified from RNA transcripts were TCR beta CDR3 regions. The study used the HTBI primer set for a first-round RT-PCR of the TCR CDR3. TCRdb re-called the multiplex PCR reads through MiXCR, storing one row per CDR3 protein. The repertoire holds 500,000 to 750,000 distinct CDR3 sequences, with 15% to 18% as singletons. The data stem from a study of T cells in Graves' hyperthyroidism and ophthalmopathy. Across the study: Peripheral blood was drawn at first diagnosis, prior to all treatment. Overall study results and limits: It was a median about 6 months before onset that the model predicted ophthalmopathy. Blood shared most expanded thyroid clonotypes above 0.001.

Deletions cut 0 bases from V and 6 bases from J, with 6 bases between. This CDR3 is 13 amino acids long. Germline loops: CDR1 LGHNA, CDR2 YNFKEQ. The chain has TRBV4-2 and TRBJ2-1; D unclear. Specimen: blood. The TCR was taken from a woman aged 25 to 45 with Graves' hyperthyroidism. The CDR3 nucleotides are TGTGCCAGCAGCCAAGAGGGAATCAATGAGCAGTTCTTC. This translates into CASSQEGINEQFF.